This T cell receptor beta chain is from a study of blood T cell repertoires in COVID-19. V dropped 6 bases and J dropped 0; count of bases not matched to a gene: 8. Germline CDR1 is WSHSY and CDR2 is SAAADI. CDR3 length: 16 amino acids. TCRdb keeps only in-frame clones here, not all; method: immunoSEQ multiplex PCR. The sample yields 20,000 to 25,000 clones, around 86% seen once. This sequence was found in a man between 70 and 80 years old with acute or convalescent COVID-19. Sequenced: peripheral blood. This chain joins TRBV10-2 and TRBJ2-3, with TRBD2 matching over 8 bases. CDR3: CASRESGGPSTDTQYF. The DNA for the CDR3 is TGCGCCAGCAGGGAGAGCGGGGGCCCTAGCACAGATACGCAGTATTTT.